This T cell receptor beta chain came from a study of tumor-infiltrating lymphocytes in primary liver carcinoma. Looking at the study overall: Stage T1-T3 N0M0 and a size of about 4.2 to 10 cm characterized the tumors. Study-wide results and limits: Tumors significantly exceeded blood in top-250-clone fraction (p = 0.039).

From about 19-30 mg of unsorted bulk tissue, DNA and RNA were co-extracted together. Sampling of each tumor involved five separate regions. Tumor samples were assessed, and every one had over 90% viable tumor cells. Production of TCR beta cDNA used 400 to 650 ng total RNA together with a constant-region primer. Investigators got TCR beta libraries out of three nested multiplex PCR rounds, done with slightly modified ARM-PCR. With TRBV1-TRBV30 forward primers and a C-beta reverse primer, the first two PCR rounds were run for around 10 cycles each. TCRdb fed the multiplex PCR reads into MiXCR, producing one record per CDR3 protein. The table lists 70,000 to 85,000 distinct CDR3 sequences, over 55% of them singletons, with 12% to 15% in the top ten. A note on this clonotype: The target antigen is unknown. One end of the junction is discordant with germline, which a read error may explain.

From germline, CDR1 is MNHNS and CDR2 SASEGT. This CDR3 has 13 amino acids. Sequencing was performed on liver tumor tissue from sampling region 4. Sample subset: tumor region T4, right-lateral pole. J is TRBJ2-7 and V is TRBV6-1, with D possibly TRBD1 on 5 matching bases. The sequence came from a woman aged 60 to 75 with primary liver carcinoma and hepatitis B virus infection. The CDR3 DNA is TGTACCAGCAGTCTCAGGGATTTGTACGAACAGTACTTC. Translating gives CTSSLRDLYEQYF.